This TCR beta chain is from a study of molecular identifiers for immune sequencing clone quantification. Study-wide background: In replicates, the authors split RNA from about 19,000 or 110,000 naive CD8 cells five ways and sequenced four. Notes on the study in general: Among approximately 1 million naive cells, as was reported, spiked Jurkat TCR RNA from one cell was detectable.

In its sample, this clonotype was seen a few times. What it binds is unknown. In TCRdb, the PCR reads were re-called with MiXCR into one record per CDR3 protein. The sample records 460,000 or so distinct CDR3 sequences, 20% to 25% being singletons. Sequencing was carried out using naive CD8+ T cells from blood, with Jurkat cell RNA spiked in. The subset is: FACS-sorted CD8+CD4-CCR7+CD45RA+ naive T cells. The TCR sequence derives from a human donor in good health. Some libraries in this study had Jurkat cell RNA spiked in.

This chain's CDR3 is CASSLALITSGNTGELFF. The CDR3, as DNA: TGCGCCAGCAGCTTGGCCTTAATTACTAGCGGGAACACCGGGGAGCTGTTTTTT. The V and J genes are TRBV5-1 and TRBJ2-2, with 8 bases aligning to TRBD2. The J segment lost 1 base and the V segment lost 0 bases, leaving 8 bases of the junction unmatched. CDR1 and CDR2 from the germline V gene are SGHRS and YFSETQ. The CDR3 has 18 amino acids.